This passage covers 18 T cell receptor beta chains from one sample sequenced in a study of human T cells and chemical hapten exposure. Time point meaning: patch test 1, 2 weeks after DPC sensitization. Treatment meaning: therapeutic diphenylcyclopropenone sensitization with weekly scalp DPC. It was unfractionated whole blood from which total RNA was extracted. TCRdb redid the calling of the RACE reads with MiXCR, one entry per CDR3 protein. This sample has approximately 52,000 distinct CDR3 sequences, with 9.5% to 11% found just once. The source was whole blood, collected in connection with sensitization to the hapten diphenylcyclopropenone (DPC). The receptors shown here come from a woman in her 40s with alopecia areata. Some clones in this sample may be carry-over from other donors' samples.

In this sample, this clonotype turned up a few times. The rearrangement uses TRBV12-3 or TRBV12-4 and TRBJ1-5; D unclear. V was pared by 6 bases and J by 6 bases, with 21 bases between. The CDR3 length is 16 residues. The CDR3 coding sequence is TGTGCCAGCAGGGATGGAGGATCCGCCCCGGGTCAGCCCCAGCATTTT. This translates into CASRDGGSAPGQPQHF.

This clonotype was seen only a few times. This sequence joins TRBV24-1 and TRBJ2-5; TRBD1 matches at 7 bases. With V trimmed by 4 bases and J by 5 bases, 15 bases remained unmatched. CDR1 KGHDR and CDR2 SFDVKD come from the germline V gene. This CDR3 comprises 17 residues. CDR3 sequence (DNA): TGTGCCACCAGTGAGCCGGGACAGTTGCCAACGGGGGAGACCCAGTACTTC. This translates into CATSEPGQLPTGETQYF.

This clonotype was observed a few times. V and J are TRBV7-4 and TRBJ2-4, with D unclear. This CDR3 region has 14 residues. From germline, CDR1 is SGHVT and CDR2 SQSDAQ. V shed 5 bases and J shed 8 bases, with 16 bases lying between them. The CDR3 DNA is TGTGCCAGCAGCGCAGGTCGATACTGGGACATTCAGTACTTC. This encodes CASSAGRYWDIQYF.

The chain uses TRBV7-9 and TRBJ2-5, with a tentative D call TRBD2 (6 bases). The CDR3 consists of 15 residues. Trimming pared 5 bases from V and 1 base from J, leaving 14 bases between. Germline values: CDR1 SEHNR, CDR2 FQNEAQ (reference sequence). For the CDR3, the DNA is TGTGCCAGCAGCGGAGTCTTTAGCGGCCAAGAGACCCAGTACTTC. Translation gives CASSGVFSGQETQYF.

This chain connects TRBV2 to TRBJ2-7, with D perhaps TRBD1 or TRBD2 (5 bases each). The CDR3 totals 14 residues. Per the germline V gene, CDR1 is SNHLY and CDR2 is FYNNEI. V shed 1 base and J shed 7 bases, with 14 bases lying between them. For the CDR3, the DNA is TGTGCCAGCAGTGAAGATTTGGGGGAACGGGAGCAGTACTTC. Its protein is CASSEDLGEREQYF.

The chain has TRBV18 and TRBJ1-5; 9 bases line up with TRBD1. The CDR3 extends over 16 amino acids. Germline CDR1 is KGHSH and CDR2 is LQKENI. Trimming took 4 bases from V and 7 from J; bases not matched to a gene: 11. CDR3 region: CASSQARGQGMQPQHF. The CDR3 coding sequence is TGTGCCAGCTCACAGGCCAGAGGACAGGGGATGCAGCCCCAGCATTTT.

CDR3 sequence: CASSSRAGGLLWNEQFF. CDR3 DNA: TGTGCCAGCAGCTCAAGAGCGGGAGGCCTTTTGTGGAATGAGCAGTTCTTC. The chain carries TRBV7-3 and TRBJ2-1, with 9 bases matching TRBD2. This CDR3 is built from 17 residues. CDR1 is SGHTA and CDR2 is FQGTGA in the germline V gene. V was pared by 4 bases and J by 7 bases, with 14 bases of the junction left unmatched.

The V call is TRBV29-1, the J call TRBJ2-7, with TRBD2 identical over 10 bases. The CDR3 is 14 residues long. From germline, CDR1 is SQVTM and CDR2 ANQGSEA. The trim removed 4 bases at V and 5 bases at J, leaving 8 bases unmatched. This CDR3 reads CSVAPSGRADEQYF. The CDR3 DNA is TGCAGCGTTGCCCCAAGCGGGAGGGCCGACGAGCAGTACTTC.

A few counts support this clonotype. V gene TRBV5-1 combines with J gene TRBJ1-1; a weak D match, TRBD1 (5 bases). V lost 4 bases and J lost 3, with 10 bases in between. CDR1 and CDR2 (germline): SGHRS, YFSETQ. The CDR3 has 13 residues. The CDR3 here is CASSPGTDTEAFF. CDR3 nucleotide sequence: TGCGCCAGCAGCCCAGGGACGGACACTGAAGCTTTCTTT.

This sequence joins TRBV4-3 and TRBJ2-2; the match to TRBD1 covers 7 bases. The germline V gene has CDR1 LGHNA and CDR2 YSLEER. The CDR3 totals 16 residues. The V and J ends lost 4 bases and 7 bases, in that order; junction bases with no gene match: 12. The DNA for the CDR3 is TGCGCCAGCAGCCTAACCCGACAGGGTGCTGGCGGGGAGCTGTTTTTT. Translated, it gives CASSLTRQGAGGELFF.

This clonotype was found a few times. The CDR3 nucleotides read TGTGCCAGCAGCTCACAGACGGCGGCAGGAAACACCATATATTTT. Translated: CASSSQTAAGNTIYF. V usage is TRBV7-9 and J usage is TRBJ1-3; D gene unclear. The CDR3 is made up of 15 amino acids. The V end lost 4 bases, the J end lost 4 bases, and 14 bases lay between the germline ends. Per the germline V gene, CDR1 is SEHNR and CDR2 is FQNEAQ (reference sequence).

This clonotype was picked up many times. The genes are TRBV5-1 and TRBJ2-2, with D perhaps matching TRBD2 (6 bases). The CDR3 runs to 13 residues. V gave up 6 bases and J gave up 6 bases, with 12 bases separating them. CDR1 is SGHRS and CDR2 is YFSETQ in the germline V gene. For the CDR3, the DNA is TGCGCCAGCACCAAGGAGGGCGCCGGGGAGCTGTTTTTT. The encoded protein is CASTKEGAGELFF.

This clonotype was seen just once. The V gene is TRBV7-8, the J gene TRBJ2-2; 14 bases are shared with TRBD2. Losses at the gene ends were 7 bases for V and 3 bases for J; bases not matched to a gene: 10. The CDR3 has 18 residues. Germline CDR1 and CDR2: SGHVS and FQNEAQ. CDR3 residues: CASNTGLAGEYYTGELFF. Written as DNA, the CDR3 is TGTGCCAGCAACACGGGACTAGCGGGAGAATATTACACCGGGGAGCTGTTTTTT.

Concerning this clonotype itself: Mismatch with germline at one junction end may stem from a read error. The chain uses TRBV25-1 and TRBJ1-4, with TRBD1 as a possible D gene (5 bases). Germline lookup yields CDR1 MGHDK and CDR2 SYGVNS. This CDR3 comprises 15 residues. CDR3 residues: CAGSELGSGPEKLFF. Written as DNA, the CDR3 is TGTGCCGGCAGTGAATTGGGGTCAGGGCCCGAAAAACTGTTTTTT.

Ten or more counts support this clonotype. The chain uses TRBV6-1 and TRBJ1-5; D is unclear. Trimming removed 3 bases at V and 6 bases at J, with 12 bases between. Looked up from germline, CDR1 is MNHNS and CDR2 is SASEGT. The CDR3 spans 14 residues. CDR3 protein: CASSDLQDGQPQHF. CDR3 coding DNA: TGTGCCAGCAGTGATCTTCAGGACGGTCAGCCCCAGCATTTT.

Ten or more counts support this clonotype. The chain joins TRBV14 to TRBJ2-7, with D perhaps TRBD1 or TRBD2 (5 bases each). V lost 4 bases, J lost 6 bases, and 19 bases lay in between. Germline lookup yields CDR1 SGHDN and CDR2 FVKESK. The CDR3 is 15 residues long. CDR3 region: CASSRTGDRVCEQYF. The CDR3 DNA is TGTGCCAGCAGCCGTACCGGGGACCGTGTGTGCGAGCAGTACTTC.

This clonotype has more than one count but fewer than ten. This rearrangement joins TRBV5-1 to TRBJ2-7; D is ambiguous. Germline V CDR1 and CDR2: SGHRS, YFSETQ. The CDR3 spans 14 residues. Trimming left V 0 bases short and J 2 bases short, with 9 bases between. The CDR3 DNA reads as TGCGCCAGCAGCTTGGCTTTTGGCACCTACGAGCAGTACTTC. Its translation is CASSLAFGTYEQYF.

This clonotype was recorded at least ten times. The V call is TRBV5-6, the J call TRBJ2-5; 8 bases are a match to TRBD1. The CDR3 sequence is 15 residues long. Looked up from germline, CDR1 is SGHDT and CDR2 is YYEEEE. The V gene end was trimmed by 4 bases and the J gene end by 5 bases; junction bases not matched to a gene: 10. The CDR3 sequence: CASSPLDREVETQYF. The DNA of the CDR3 is TGTGCCAGCAGCCCCCTGGACAGGGAAGTCGAGACCCAGTACTTC.